These 24 T cell receptor beta chains were sequenced from one sample in a study of cytomegalovirus exposure and HLA in healthy donors. A multiplex PCR was run with 60 Vbeta primers and 13 Jbeta primers. Libraries were prepared by immunoSEQ multiplex PCR; TCRdb keeps only in-frame clonotypes and omits some of them. The sample holds over 200,000 clones, under 80% seen once. The sample taken for sequencing was PBMCs. Receptors originate from a woman aged 25 to 39 in good health and CMV-seronegative.

The rearrangement links TRBV6-1 to TRBJ2-7; 10 bases are a match to TRBD2. This CDR3 has 14 amino acids. V gave up 4 bases and J gave up 2 bases; unmatched junction bases: 2. Germline CDR1 reads MNHNS; CDR2 reads SASEGT. CDR3 sequence (DNA): TGTGCCAGCAGTGGCAGCGGGGGGGCCTACGAGCAGTACTTC. Translating gives CASSGSGGAYEQYF.

The rearrangement joins TRBV7-9 to TRBJ2-5, with D possibly TRBD1 on 6 matching bases. The CDR3 extends over 15 amino acids. With 1 base removed from V and 5 bases from J, the gap between germline ends came to 14 bases. Germline CDR1 and CDR2: SEHNR and FQNEAQ (reference sequence). The CDR3 bases are TGTGCCAGCAGCTTAGGGGTTGGGGGCGAGGAGACCCAGTACTTC. The encoded protein is CASSLGVGGEETQYF.

Of note for this clone: Germline is not matched at one junction end, which may reflect a read error. This chain joins TRBV7-2 and TRBJ2-7; the D gene is possibly TRBD2 (7 bases). CDR3 length equals 15 residues. Germline V CDR1 and CDR2: SGHTA, FQGNSA. CDR3 sequence: CASRLGGGSPNPMDF. The DNA for the CDR3 is TGTGCCAGCAGATTAGGGGGGGGGTCCCCTAATCCGATGGACTTC.

The genes are TRBV6-4 and TRBJ2-1, with a weak D call TRBD2 (5 bases). The length of the CDR3 is 15 residues. Trimming removed 3 bases from V and 2 bases from J, with 11 bases in between. Germline V gives CDR1 MRHNA, CDR2 SNTAGT. CDR3 DNA: TGTGCCAGCAGTGATAACGGGGATACCTACAATGAGCAGTTCTTC. Translation gives CASSDNGDTYNEQFF.

The J gene is TRBJ2-7, the V gene TRBV7-6; 9 bases agree with TRBD1. CDR1 SGHVS and CDR2 FNYEAQ come from the germline V gene. The CDR3 covers 14 residues. V was clipped by 5 bases and J by 5 bases; unmatched bases: 7. For the CDR3, the DNA is TGTGCCAGCAGCCCAGGAAGGACAGGGGACGAGCAGTACTTC. Protein sequence: CASSPGRTGDEQYF.

This clone appeared a few times. A read error is likely, as this CDR3 ends without the conserved phenylalanine or tryptophan. The limits of the CDR3 on the DNA are not certain, so only TCRdb's listed CDR3 is given. V gene TRBV11-2 combines with J gene TRBJ2-7; the D call of TRBD2 is as the table states it, not checked on the DNA. Germline assignment: CDR1 SGHAT and CDR2 FQNNGV. The CDR3 has 14 residues if both end residues are counted. This chain's CDR3 is CASSSSRDPTRRVL.

The chain employs TRBV30 and TRBJ1-2; 7 bases line up with TRBD1. Trimming took 2 bases from V and 6 from J; bases not matched to a gene: 6. The CDR3 loop spans 13 amino acids. Germline V gene lookup returns CDR1 GTSNPN and CDR2 SVGIG (reference sequence). CDR3 amino acids: CAWSFDRANGYTF. CDR3 nucleotides: TGTGCCTGGAGTTTCGACAGGGCAAATGGCTACACCTTC. Filled out from reference TRBV30 and TRBJ1-2, the complete variable domain reads SQTIHQWPATLVQPVGSPLSLECTVEGTSNPNLYWYRQAAGRGLQLLFYSVGIGQISSEVPQNLSASRPQDRQFILSSKKLLLSDSGFYLCAWSFDRANGYTFGSGTRLTVV.

The V and J genes are TRBV6-6 and TRBJ1-5, with D unclear. CDR3 size: 14 residues. Germline lookup yields CDR1 MNHNY and CDR2 SVGAGI (reference sequence). With 7 bases removed from V and 0 bases from J, the gap between germline ends came to 10 bases. The CDR3 sequence: CASIRMNSNQPQHF. CDR3 nucleotide sequence: TGTGCCAGCATCAGGATGAATAGCAATCAGCCCCAGCATTTT.

The chain joins TRBV5-8 to TRBJ2-5, with 13 bases matching TRBD2. Germline V CDR1 and CDR2: SGHTS, YDEGEE. Trimming removed 4 bases from V and 2 bases from J; junction bases left unmatched: 5. This CDR3 comprises 16 residues. Here the CDR3 reads CASSPGLAGVQETQYF. The CDR3 bases are TGTGCCAGCAGCCCCGGACTAGCGGGAGTTCAAGAGACCCAGTACTTC.

The CDR3 is CASSREGIMGYTF. DNA of the CDR3: TGTGCCAGCAGCCGGGAGGGTATCATGGGCTACACCTTC. The V call is TRBV7-2, the J call TRBJ1-2; D unresolved. Between the trimmed V and J ends, which lost 5 bases and 8 bases, there was a span of 15 bases. Looked up from germline, CDR1 is SGHTA and CDR2 is FQGNSA. CDR3 length equals 13 residues.

V gene TRBV14 combines with J gene TRBJ1-2, with TRBD1 as a possible D gene (5 bases). The CDR3 runs to 15 residues. The V end lost 4 bases, the J end lost 6 bases, and 18 bases lay between the germline ends. From germline, CDR1 is SGHDN and CDR2 FVKESK. In DNA, the CDR3 is TGTGCCAGCAGCCCCCACCCAGGGCAGGGTGATGGCTACACCTTC. Encoded protein: CASSPHPGQGDGYTF.

The chain recombines TRBV5-1 with TRBJ2-3; D perhaps matches TRBD1 (5 bases). The CDR3 has 13 residues. Between the trimmed V and J ends, which lost 4 bases and 2 bases, there was a span of 8 bases. Germline V gene data show CDR1 as SGHRS and CDR2 as YFSETQ. The CDR3 region is CASSADNTDTQYF. The CDR3 coding sequence is TGCGCCAGCAGCGCGGACAACACAGATACGCAGTATTTT.

This clone is a singleton in its sample. The chain links TRBV19 to TRBJ1-1; D call uncertain. CDR1 is LNHDA and CDR2 is SQIVND in the germline V gene (reference sequence). V dropped 1 base and J dropped 1 base, with 4 bases sitting between them. The CDR3 spans 13 residues. The CDR3: CASSIVRNTEAFF. DNA of the CDR3: TGTGCCAGTAGTATAGTTAGGAACACTGAAGCTTTCTTT.

The sample holds a few counts of this clone. This chain connects TRBV6-6 to TRBJ2-7; possibly TRBD2 for D (5 bases). This CDR3 is built from 16 residues. V was cut by 2 bases and J by 2 bases, with 16 bases left in between. Germline loops: CDR1 MNHNY, CDR2 SVGAGI (reference sequence). Written as DNA, the CDR3 is TGTGCCAGCAGTTACCCAGGATTGGGGAGTCCCTACGAGCAGTACTTC. As protein: CASSYPGLGSPYEQYF.

The genes are TRBV27 and TRBJ2-7; TRBD1 agrees at 9 bases. The germline gives CDR1 MNHEY, CDR2 SMNVEV (reference sequence). Trimming removed 5 bases from V and 5 bases from J; junction bases left unmatched: 10. The CDR3 totals 15 residues. CDR3 loop: CASSPRDRVRNEQYF. The CDR3 DNA follows: TGTGCCAGCAGTCCAAGGGACAGGGTGAGAAACGAGCAGTACTTC.

This clone was detected only a few times. The rearrangement uses TRBV5-6 and TRBJ1-2; possibly TRBD1 for D (6 bases). Germline CDR1 and CDR2: SGHDT and YYEEEE. Between the trimmed V and J ends, which lost 6 bases and 2 bases, there was a span of 20 bases. This CDR3 contains 16 residues. The CDR3 DNA sequence: TGTGCCAGCATACTCCGGGGGGGGGCGCCGAACTATGGCTACACCTTC. Its translation is CASILRGGAPNYGYTF.

This chain joins TRBV13 and TRBJ1-1; no clear D gene. CDR1 is PRHDT, CDR2 FYEKMQ, per germline (reference sequence). This CDR3 has 12 residues. Trimming removed 5 bases at V and 6 bases at J, with 10 bases between. The DNA of the CDR3 is TGTGCCAGCAGCCCCCTCGGGGCTGAAGCTTTCTTT. As protein: CASSPLGAEAFF.

Only one count was recorded for this clone. The rearrangement links TRBV15 to TRBJ1-1, with D possibly TRBD1 on 5 matching bases. CDR3 length equals 13 residues. Germline V gene data show CDR1 as LNHNV and CDR2 as YYDKDF (reference sequence). The CDR3 DNA reads TGTGCTACCGGGCTCGGGGGGAACACTGAAGCTTTCTTT. Protein product: CATGLGGNTEAFF. Combining the CDR3 with reference TRBV15 and TRBJ1-1 gives the whole variable domain DAMVIQNPRYQVTQFGKPVTLSCSQTLNHNVMYWYQQKSSQAPKLLFHYYDKDFNNEADTPDNFQSRRPNTSFCFLDIRSPGLGDTAMYLCATGLGGNTEAFFGQGTRLTVV.

V usage is TRBV4-1 and J usage is TRBJ2-3; 7 bases align to TRBD2. Germline CDR1 is MGHRA and CDR2 is YSYEKL. This CDR3 is 17 amino acids long. The J segment lost 3 bases and the V segment lost 0 bases, leaving 9 bases of the junction unmatched. CDR3 bases: TGCGCCAGCAGCCAAGAAAAACTAGCGCATGGGACAGATACGCAGTATTTT. Its translation: CASSQEKLAHGTDTQYF.

This clone was seen a handful of times. This chain joins TRBV18 and TRBJ2-7, with TRBD1 matching over 7 bases. CDR3 length: 14 amino acids. The germline CDR1 and CDR2 sequences are KGHSH and LQKENI. V lost 0 bases and J lost 10; bases outside the gene matches: 9. The CDR3 DNA is TGTGCCAGCTCACCACCAACAGGGGTTGAAGGTCAGTACTTC. Translation gives CASSPPTGVEGQYF. The full variable domain, with the rest looked up from reference TRBV18 and TRBJ2-7, is NAGVMQNPRHLVRRRGQEARLRCSPMKGHSHVYWYRQLPEEGLKFMVYLQKENIIDESGMPKERFSAEFPKEGPSILRIQQVVRGDSAAYFCASSPPTGVEGQYFGPGTRLTVT.

The chain carries TRBV6-5 and TRBJ2-7; perhaps TRBD2 as D (6 bases). The CDR3 covers 15 residues. The V end lost 0 bases, the J end lost 2 bases, and 11 bases lay between the germline ends. Germline CDR1 reads MNHEY; CDR2 reads SVGAGI. The CDR3 spells CASSYSRLATYEQYF. CDR3 DNA sequence: TGTGCCAGCAGTTACTCGCGCCTAGCGACCTACGAGCAGTACTTC.

The rearrangement uses TRBV5-4 and TRBJ1-1; D uncertain. CDR3 length equals 13 residues. Germline CDR1 and CDR2: SGHNT and YYREEE (reference sequence). With 1 base removed from V and 5 bases from J, the gap between germline ends came to 9 bases. CDR3 nucleotide sequence: TGTGCCAGCAGCTTGTGGGCAGAAACTGAAGCTTTCTTT. It yields the protein CASSLWAETEAFF.

This sequence joins TRBV2 and TRBJ2-3; TRBD2 agrees at 9 bases. CDR1 is SNHLY, CDR2 FYNNEI, per germline. V dropped 6 bases and J dropped 3; count of bases not matched to a gene: 10. This CDR3 region has 16 residues. CDR3 DNA: TGTGCCAGCAGAGGATTAGCGGGAGATGGGACAGATACGCAGTATTTT. Encoded protein: CASRGLAGDGTDTQYF.

This rearrangement joins TRBV9 to TRBJ2-1; no firm D call. V shed 0 bases and J shed 6 bases, with 7 bases lying between them. From germline, CDR1 is SGDLS and CDR2 YYNGEE. The CDR3 has 13 residues. CDR3 region: CASSVGLFNEQFF. DNA for the CDR3: TGTGCCAGCAGCGTAGGACTGTTCAATGAGCAGTTCTTC.